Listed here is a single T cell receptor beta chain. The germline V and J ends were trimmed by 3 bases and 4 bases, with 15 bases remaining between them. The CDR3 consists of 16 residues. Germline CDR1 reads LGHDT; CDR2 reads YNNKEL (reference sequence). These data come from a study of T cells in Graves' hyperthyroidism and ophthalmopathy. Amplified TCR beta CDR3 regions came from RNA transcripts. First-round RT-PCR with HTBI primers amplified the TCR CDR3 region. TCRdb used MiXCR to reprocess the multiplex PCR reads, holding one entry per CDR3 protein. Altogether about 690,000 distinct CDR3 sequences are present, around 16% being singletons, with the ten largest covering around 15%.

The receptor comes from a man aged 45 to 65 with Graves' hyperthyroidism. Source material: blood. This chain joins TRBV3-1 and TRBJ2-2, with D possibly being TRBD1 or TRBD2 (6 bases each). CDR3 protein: CASSHLRGRSTGELFF. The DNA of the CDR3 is TGTGCCAGCAGCCACCTCCGGGGGCGCAGCACCGGGGAGCTGTTTTTT. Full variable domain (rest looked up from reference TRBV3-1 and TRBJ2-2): DTAVSQTPKYLVTQMGNDKSIKCEQNLGHDTMYWYKQDSKKFLKIMFSYNNKELIINETVPNRFSPKSPDKAHLNLHINSLELGDSAVYFCASSHLRGRSTGELFFGEGSRLTVL.